This T cell receptor beta chain stems from a study of blood T cell repertoires in COVID-19. Whole-study context: Material from acute and convalescent COVID-19 was sourced from the United States, Italy and Spain.

The CDR3 is made up of 16 amino acids. With V trimmed by 0 bases and J by 2 bases, 3 bases remained unmatched. The germline V gene encodes CDR1 LGHNA and CDR2 YSLEER. Data came from immunoSEQ multiplex PCR; TCRdb stores just in-frame clones and leaves some out. Of roughly 200,000 clones in the sample, around 85% were seen once. The clonotype originates from a person aged 65 to 85 with COVID-19, enrolled during active disease. This chain uses TRBV4-3 with TRBJ1-2; 10 bases align to TRBD1. Sequencing was carried out using peripheral blood. The CDR3 DNA follows: TGCGCCAGCAGCCAAGAATGGGGACAGGGGAACTATGGCTACACCTTC. It is translated as CASSQEWGQGNYGYTF.